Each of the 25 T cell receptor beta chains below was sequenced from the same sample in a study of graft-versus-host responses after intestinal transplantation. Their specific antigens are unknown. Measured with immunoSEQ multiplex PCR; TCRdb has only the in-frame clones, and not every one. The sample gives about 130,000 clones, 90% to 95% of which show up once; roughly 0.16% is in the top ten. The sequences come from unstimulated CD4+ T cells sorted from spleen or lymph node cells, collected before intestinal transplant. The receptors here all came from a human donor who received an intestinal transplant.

The CDR3 nucleotides are TGTGCCAGCAGTGTCGGGGGGGCTCACACAGATACGCAGTATTTT. Translating it yields CASSVGGAHTDTQYF. The J gene is TRBJ2-3, the V gene TRBV6-5; TRBD2 aligns across 8 bases. This CDR3 contains 15 residues. V shed 5 bases and J 2 bases; nucleotides not matched to a gene: 6. CDR1 MNHEY and CDR2 SVGAGI come from the germline V gene.

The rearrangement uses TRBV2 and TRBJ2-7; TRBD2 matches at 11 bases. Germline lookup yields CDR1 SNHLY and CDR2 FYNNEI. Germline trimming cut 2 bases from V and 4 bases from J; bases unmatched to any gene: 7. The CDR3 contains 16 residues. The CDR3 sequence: CASSETSGGLSYEQYF. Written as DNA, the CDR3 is TGTGCCAGCAGTGAAACTAGCGGGGGCCTATCATACGAGCAGTACTTC.

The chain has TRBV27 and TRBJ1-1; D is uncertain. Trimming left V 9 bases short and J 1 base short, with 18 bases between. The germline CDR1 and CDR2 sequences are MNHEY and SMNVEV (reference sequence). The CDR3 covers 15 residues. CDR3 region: CASRSPSTRNTEAFF. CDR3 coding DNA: TGTGCCAGTCGTTCCCCTTCCACGAGGAACACTGAAGCTTTCTTT.

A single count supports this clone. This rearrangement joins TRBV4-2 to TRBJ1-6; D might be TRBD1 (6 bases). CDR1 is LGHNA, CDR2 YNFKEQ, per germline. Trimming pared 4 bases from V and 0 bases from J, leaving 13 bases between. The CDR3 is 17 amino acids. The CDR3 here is CASSPRGLSSYNSPLHF. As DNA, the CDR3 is TGTGCCAGCAGCCCCAGGGGTCTAAGCTCCTATAATTCACCCCTCCACTTT.

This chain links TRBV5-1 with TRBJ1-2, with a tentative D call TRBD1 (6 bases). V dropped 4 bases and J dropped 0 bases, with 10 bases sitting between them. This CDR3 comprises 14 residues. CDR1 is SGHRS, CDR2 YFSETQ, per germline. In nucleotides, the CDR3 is TGCGCCAGCAGCATCCGGACAGCTAACTATGGCTACACCTTC. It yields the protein CASSIRTANYGYTF.

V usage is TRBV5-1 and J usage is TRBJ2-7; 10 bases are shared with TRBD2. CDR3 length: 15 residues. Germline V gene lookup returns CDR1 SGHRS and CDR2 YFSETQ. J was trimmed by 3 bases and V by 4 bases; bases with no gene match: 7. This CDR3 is CASSLLAGGLYEQYF. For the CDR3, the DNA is TGCGCCAGCAGCCTATTAGCGGGGGGTCTCTACGAGCAGTACTTC.

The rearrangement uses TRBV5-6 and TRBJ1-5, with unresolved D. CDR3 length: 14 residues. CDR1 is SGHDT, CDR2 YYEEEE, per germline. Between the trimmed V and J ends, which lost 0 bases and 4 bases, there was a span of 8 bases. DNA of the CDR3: TGTGCCAGCAGCTTGGGCACCGTTAATCAGCCCCAGCATTTT. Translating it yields CASSLGTVNQPQHF.

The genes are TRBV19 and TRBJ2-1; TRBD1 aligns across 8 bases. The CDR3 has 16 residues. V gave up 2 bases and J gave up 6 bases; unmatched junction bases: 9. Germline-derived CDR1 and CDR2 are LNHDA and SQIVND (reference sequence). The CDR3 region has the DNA TGTGCCAGTAGTATACCCCAGGGGGCGCAAGTCAATGAGCAGTTCTTC. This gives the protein CASSIPQGAQVNEQFF.

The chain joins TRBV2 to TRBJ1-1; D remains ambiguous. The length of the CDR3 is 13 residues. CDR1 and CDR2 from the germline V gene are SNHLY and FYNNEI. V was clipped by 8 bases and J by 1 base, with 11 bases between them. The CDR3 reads CASVSNGNTEAFF. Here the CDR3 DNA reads TGTGCCAGCGTTTCAAACGGGAACACTGAAGCTTTCTTT.

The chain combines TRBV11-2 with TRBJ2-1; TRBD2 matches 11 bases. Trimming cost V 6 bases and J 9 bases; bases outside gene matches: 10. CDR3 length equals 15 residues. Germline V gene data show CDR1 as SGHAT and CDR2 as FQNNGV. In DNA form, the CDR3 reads TGTGCCAGCAGTCGGGGGCTAGCGGGGGGAACTGAGCAGTTCTTC. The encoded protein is CASSRGLAGGTEQFF.

CDR3 coding DNA: TGTGCCAGCAGCAACCGACAGGGCCGAAAACTGAATTCACCCCTCCACTTT. Residues: CASSNRQGRKLNSPLHF. The chain recombines TRBV7-8 with TRBJ1-6; 7 positions agree with TRBD1. The CDR3 runs 17 residues. Germline CDR1 and CDR2: SGHVS and FQNEAQ. V shed 5 bases, J shed 7 bases, and the junction held 14 bases outside the gene matches.

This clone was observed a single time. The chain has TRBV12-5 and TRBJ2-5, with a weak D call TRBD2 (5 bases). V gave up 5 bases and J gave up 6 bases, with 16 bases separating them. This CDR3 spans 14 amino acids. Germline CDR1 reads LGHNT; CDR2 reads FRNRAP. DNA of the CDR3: TGTGCTAGTGGTCTCCCAGCCTCCGGGAAGACCCAGTACTTC. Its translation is CASGLPASGKTQYF.

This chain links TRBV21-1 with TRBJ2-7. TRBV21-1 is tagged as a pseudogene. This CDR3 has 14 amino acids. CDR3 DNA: TGTGCCACCGCAACGCCGGGGCCAACCTACGAGCAGTACTTC. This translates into CATATPGPTYEQYF.

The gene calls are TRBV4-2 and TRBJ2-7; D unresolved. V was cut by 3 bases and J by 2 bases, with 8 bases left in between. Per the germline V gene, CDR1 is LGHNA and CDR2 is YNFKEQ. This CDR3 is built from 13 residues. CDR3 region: CASSQPTAYEQYF. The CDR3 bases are TGTGCCAGCAGCCAGCCGACTGCCTACGAGCAGTACTTC.

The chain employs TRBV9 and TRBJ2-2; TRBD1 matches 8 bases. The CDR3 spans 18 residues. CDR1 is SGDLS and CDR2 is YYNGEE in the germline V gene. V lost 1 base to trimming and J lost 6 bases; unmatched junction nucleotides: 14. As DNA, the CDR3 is TGTGCCAGCAGCGTATTCCCTCGGACAGGGAGTGTGGCCGGGGAGCTGTTTTTT. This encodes CASSVFPRTGSVAGELFF.

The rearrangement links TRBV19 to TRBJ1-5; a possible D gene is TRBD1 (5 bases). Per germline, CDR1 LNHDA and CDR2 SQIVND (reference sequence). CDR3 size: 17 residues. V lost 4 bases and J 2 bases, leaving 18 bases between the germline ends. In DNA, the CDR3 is TGTGCCAGTAGTAAGCCGACCCTACGGGGCGGCAATCAGCCCCAGCATTTT. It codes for CASSKPTLRGGNQPQHF.

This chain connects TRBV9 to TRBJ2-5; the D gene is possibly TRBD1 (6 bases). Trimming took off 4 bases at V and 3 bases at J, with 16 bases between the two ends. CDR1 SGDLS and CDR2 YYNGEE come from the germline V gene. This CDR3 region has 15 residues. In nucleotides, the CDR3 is TGTGCCAGCAGCTCATCACCCGGACAGAAAGAGACCCAGTACTTC. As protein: CASSSSPGQKETQYF.

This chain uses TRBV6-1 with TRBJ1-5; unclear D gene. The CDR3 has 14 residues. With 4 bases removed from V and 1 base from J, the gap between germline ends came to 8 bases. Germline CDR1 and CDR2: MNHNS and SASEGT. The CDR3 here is CASSAVSSNQPQHF. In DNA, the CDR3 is TGTGCCAGCAGTGCTGTGTCAAGCAATCAGCCCCAGCATTTT.

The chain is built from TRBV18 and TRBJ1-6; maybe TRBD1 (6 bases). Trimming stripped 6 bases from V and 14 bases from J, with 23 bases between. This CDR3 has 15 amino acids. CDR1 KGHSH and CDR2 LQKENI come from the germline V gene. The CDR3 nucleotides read TGTGCCAGCTCCGGACAGCTTAGGGGTCCTGGGGCCCTCCACTTT. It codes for CASSGQLRGPGALHF.

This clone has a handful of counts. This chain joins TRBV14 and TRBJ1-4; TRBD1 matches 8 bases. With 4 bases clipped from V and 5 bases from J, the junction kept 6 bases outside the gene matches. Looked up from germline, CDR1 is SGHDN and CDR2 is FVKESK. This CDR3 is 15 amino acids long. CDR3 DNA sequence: TGTGCCAGCAGCCTTACCGGGACAGGAAATGAAAAACTGTTTTTT. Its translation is CASSLTGTGNEKLFF.

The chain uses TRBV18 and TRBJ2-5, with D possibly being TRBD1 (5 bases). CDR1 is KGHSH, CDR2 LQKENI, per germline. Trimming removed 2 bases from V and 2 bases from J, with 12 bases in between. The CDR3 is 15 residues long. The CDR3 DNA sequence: TGTGCCAGCTCACCAGTTGGGGCGGCACAAGAGACCCAGTACTTC. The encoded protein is CASSPVGAAQETQYF. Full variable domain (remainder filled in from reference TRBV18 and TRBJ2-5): NAGVMQNPRHLVRRRGQEARLRCSPMKGHSHVYWYRQLPEEGLKFMVYLQKENIIDESGMPKERFSAEFPKEGPSILRIQQVVRGDSAAYFCASSPVGAAQETQYFGPGTRLLVL.

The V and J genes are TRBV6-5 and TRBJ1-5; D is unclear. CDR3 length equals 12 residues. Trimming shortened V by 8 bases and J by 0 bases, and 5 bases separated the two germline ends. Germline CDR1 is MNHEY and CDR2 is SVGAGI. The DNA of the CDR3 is TGTGCCAGCCATTATAGCAATCAGCCCCAGCATTTT. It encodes CASHYSNQPQHF.

The DNA for the CDR3 is TGCGCCAGCAGCTTGGAGGGGGCTGAGACCCAGTACTTC. This codes for CASSLEGAETQYF. The V and J genes are TRBV5-1 and TRBJ2-5, with TRBD1 identical over 7 bases. Trimming took 0 bases from V and 5 from J; bases not matched to a gene: 1. The germline V gene encodes CDR1 SGHRS and CDR2 YFSETQ. The CDR3 consists of 13 residues.

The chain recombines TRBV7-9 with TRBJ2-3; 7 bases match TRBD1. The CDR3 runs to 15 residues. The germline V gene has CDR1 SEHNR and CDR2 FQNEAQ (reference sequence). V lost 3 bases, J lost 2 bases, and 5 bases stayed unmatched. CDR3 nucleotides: TGTGCCAGCAGCTTGGGCAGGGGGACCACAGATACGCAGTATTTT. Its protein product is CASSLGRGTTDTQYF.

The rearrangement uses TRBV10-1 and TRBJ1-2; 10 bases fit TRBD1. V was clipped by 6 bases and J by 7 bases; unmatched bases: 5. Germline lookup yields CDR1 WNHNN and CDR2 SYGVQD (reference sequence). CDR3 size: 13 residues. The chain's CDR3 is CASSVGQGFGYTF. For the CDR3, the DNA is TGCGCCAGCAGCGTGGGACAGGGGTTTGGCTACACCTTC.